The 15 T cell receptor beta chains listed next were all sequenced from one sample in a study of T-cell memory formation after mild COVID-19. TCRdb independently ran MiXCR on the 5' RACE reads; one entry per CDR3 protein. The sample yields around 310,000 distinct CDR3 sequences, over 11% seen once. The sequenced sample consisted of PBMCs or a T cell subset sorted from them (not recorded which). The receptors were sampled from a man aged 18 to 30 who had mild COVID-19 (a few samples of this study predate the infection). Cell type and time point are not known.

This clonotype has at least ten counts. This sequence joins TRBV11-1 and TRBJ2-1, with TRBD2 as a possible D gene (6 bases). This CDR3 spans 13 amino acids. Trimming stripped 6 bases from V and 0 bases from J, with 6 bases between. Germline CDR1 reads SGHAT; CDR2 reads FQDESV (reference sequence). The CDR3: CASRGGSYNEQFF. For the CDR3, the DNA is TGTGCCAGCAGGGGGGGCTCCTACAATGAGCAGTTCTTC.

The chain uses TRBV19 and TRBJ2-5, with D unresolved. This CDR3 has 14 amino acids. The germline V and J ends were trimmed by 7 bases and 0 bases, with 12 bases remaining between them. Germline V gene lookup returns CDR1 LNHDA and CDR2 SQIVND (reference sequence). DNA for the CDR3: TGTGCCAGTAACCCCGAGGTAAACCAAGAGACCCAGTACTTC. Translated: CASNPEVNQETQYF.

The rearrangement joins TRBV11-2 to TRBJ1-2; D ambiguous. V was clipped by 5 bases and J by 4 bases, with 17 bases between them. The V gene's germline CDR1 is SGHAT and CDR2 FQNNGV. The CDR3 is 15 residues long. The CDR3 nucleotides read TGTGCCAGCAGCCGAACACCGGGAATCGTCTATGGCTACACCTTC. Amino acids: CASSRTPGIVYGYTF.

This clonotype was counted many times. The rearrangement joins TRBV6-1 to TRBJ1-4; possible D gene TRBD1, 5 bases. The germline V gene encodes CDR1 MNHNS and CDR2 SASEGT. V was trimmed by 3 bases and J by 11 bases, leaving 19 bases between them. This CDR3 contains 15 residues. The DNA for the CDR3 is TGTGCCAGCAGTGAGGTTCGAGGGGAGCGCGGCAAACTGTTTTTT. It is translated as CASSEVRGERGKLFF.

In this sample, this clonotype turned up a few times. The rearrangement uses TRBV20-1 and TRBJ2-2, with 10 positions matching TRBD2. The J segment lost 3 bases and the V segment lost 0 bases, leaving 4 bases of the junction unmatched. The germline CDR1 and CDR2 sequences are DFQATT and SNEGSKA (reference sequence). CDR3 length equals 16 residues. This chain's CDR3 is CSARDVLAGDTGELFF. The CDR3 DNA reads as TGCAGTGCTAGAGACGTTCTAGCGGGGGACACCGGGGAGCTGTTTTTT.

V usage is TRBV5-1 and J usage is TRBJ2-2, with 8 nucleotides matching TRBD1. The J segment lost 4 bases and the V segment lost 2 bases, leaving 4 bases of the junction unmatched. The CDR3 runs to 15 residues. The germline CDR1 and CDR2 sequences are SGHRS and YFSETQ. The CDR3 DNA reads TGCGCCAGCAGCTTTGGACAGGGAGGCACCGGGGAGCTGTTTTTT. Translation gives CASSFGQGGTGELFF.

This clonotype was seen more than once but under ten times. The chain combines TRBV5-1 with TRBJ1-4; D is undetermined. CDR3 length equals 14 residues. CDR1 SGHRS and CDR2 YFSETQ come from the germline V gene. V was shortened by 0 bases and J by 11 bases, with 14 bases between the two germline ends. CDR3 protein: CASSLGGEGAKLFF. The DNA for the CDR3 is TGCGCCAGCAGCTTGGGAGGAGAGGGCGCGAAACTGTTTTTT.

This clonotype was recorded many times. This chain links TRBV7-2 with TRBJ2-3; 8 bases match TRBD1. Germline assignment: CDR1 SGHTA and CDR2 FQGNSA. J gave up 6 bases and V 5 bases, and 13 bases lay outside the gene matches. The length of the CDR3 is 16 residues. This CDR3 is CASSLTYRGNFDTQYF. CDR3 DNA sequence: TGTGCCAGCAGCCTAACCTACAGGGGGAATTTTGATACGCAGTATTTT.

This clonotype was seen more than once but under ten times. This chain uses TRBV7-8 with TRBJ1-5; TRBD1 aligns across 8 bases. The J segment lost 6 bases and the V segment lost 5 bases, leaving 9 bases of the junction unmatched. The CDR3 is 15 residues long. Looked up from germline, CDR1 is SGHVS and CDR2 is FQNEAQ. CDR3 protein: CASSLKRTGSQPQHF. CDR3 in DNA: TGTGCCAGCAGCCTCAAACGGACAGGGTCTCAGCCCCAGCATTTT.

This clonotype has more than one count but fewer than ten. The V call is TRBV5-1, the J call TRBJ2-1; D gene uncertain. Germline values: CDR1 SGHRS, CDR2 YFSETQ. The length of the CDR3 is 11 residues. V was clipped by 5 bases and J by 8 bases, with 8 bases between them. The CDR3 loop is CASRVADEQFF. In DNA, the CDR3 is TGCGCCAGCAGGGTAGCCGATGAGCAGTTCTTC.

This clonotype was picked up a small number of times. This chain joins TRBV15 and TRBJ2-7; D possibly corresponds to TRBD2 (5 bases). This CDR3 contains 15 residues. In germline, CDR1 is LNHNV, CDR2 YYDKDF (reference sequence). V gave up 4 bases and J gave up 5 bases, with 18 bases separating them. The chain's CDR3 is CATSTSGAGRHEQYV. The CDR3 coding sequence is TGTGCCACCAGCACCTCGGGTGCGGGTAGACACGAGCAGTACGTC.

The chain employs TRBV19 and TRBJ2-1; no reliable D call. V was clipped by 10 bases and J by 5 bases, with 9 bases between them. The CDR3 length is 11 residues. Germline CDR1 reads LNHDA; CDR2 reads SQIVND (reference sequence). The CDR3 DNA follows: TGTGCCACGTCCAGCCACAATGAGCAGTTCTTC. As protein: CATSSHNEQFF.

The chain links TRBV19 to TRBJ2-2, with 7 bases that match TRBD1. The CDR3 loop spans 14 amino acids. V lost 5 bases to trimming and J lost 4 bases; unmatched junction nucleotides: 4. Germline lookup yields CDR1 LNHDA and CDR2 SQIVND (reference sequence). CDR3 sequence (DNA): TGTGCCAGTAGTGAGAGGGGGCCCACCGGGGAGCTGTTTTTT. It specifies CASSERGPTGELFF.

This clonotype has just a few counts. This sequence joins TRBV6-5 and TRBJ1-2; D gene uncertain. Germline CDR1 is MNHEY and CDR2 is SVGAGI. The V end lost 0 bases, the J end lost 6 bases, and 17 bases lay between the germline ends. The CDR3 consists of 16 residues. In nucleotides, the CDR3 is TGTGCCAGCAGTTACTCGATTTATGGCCGTCCAGATGGCTACACCTTC. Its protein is CASSYSIYGRPDGYTF.

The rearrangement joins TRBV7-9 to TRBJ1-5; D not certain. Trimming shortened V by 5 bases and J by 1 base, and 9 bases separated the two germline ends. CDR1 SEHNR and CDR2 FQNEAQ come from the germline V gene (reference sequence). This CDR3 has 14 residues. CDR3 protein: CASSPSRSNQPQHF. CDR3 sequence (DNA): TGTGCCAGCAGCCCCTCACGGAGCAATCAGCCCCAGCATTTT.